This T cell receptor beta chain emerged from a study of CD8+ T cells in alopecia areata. Study at large: Affected scalp percentage set treated patients' severity scores.

This clone was observed a handful of times. As yet, its antigen is unknown. Following extraction, RNA underwent reverse transcription to cDNA, which served as the sequencing template. Generated by immunoSEQ multiplex PCR, the TCRdb table keeps only in-frame clones and is missing some. Among about 100,000 clones listed, about 60% were seen once. Overall study findings and caveats: Only a single nonresponder existed, so baseline CD8+ expansion links stay unclear.

The CDR3 extends over 14 amino acids. The V gene's germline CDR1 is LNHDA and CDR2 SQIVND (reference sequence). V was pared by 8 bases and J by 4 bases, with 7 bases of the junction left unmatched. Stated treatment: oral pan-JAK inhibitor, 5-10 mg twice daily. Punch biopsies of lesional scalp, plus peripheral blood, were taken from alopecia areata patients. PBMCs provided sorted CD4+ and CD8+ T cells. The origin of this receptor is a human donor with alopecia areata. The chain joins TRBV19 to TRBJ1-1, with TRBD1 matching 10 bases. Sequenced here: CD8+ T cells sorted from blood, sampled between weeks 55 and 65, from a patient treated with tofacitinib. The CDR3 loop is CASGDRGTATEAFF. The CDR3 nucleotides are TGTGCCAGTGGGGACAGGGGAACGGCCACTGAAGCTTTCTTT.